The present T cell receptor beta chain was sequenced within a study of CD8+ T cells in alopecia areata. Study-wide findings and caveats: For lesional scalp, especially alopecia totalis/universalis, clonality was higher than in normal scalp.

The CDR3 consists of 14 residues. V was trimmed by 2 bases and J by 1 base, leaving 8 bases between them. CDR1 and CDR2 from the germline V gene are MNHEY and SVGAGI. About this clone: Its target is unknown.

Treatment meaning: oral pan-JAK inhibitor, 5-10 mg twice daily. As the sequencing template, cDNA was produced by extracting RNA and reverse transcribing it. Assay used: immunoSEQ multiplex PCR; TCRdb lists only in-frame clones, some missing. Of roughly 140,000 clones in the sample, 82% were seen once. This clonotype originated in a human donor with alopecia areata. The sequencing used CD8+ T cells sorted from blood, collected at week 4, from a patient treated with tofacitinib. The V and J genes are TRBV6-5 and TRBJ2-5; D perhaps matches TRBD1 (6 bases). CDR3 loop: CASSYPDSQETQYF. The CDR3 DNA reads TGTGCCAGCAGTTACCCGGACAGCCAAGAGACCCAGTACTTC.